The rows below give T cell receptor beta chains drawn from one sample of a study of cytomegalovirus exposure and HLA in healthy donors. Assay: immunoSEQ multiplex PCR; the TCRdb copy retains only in-frame clones and omits some. The sample holds approximately 110,000 clones, roughly 73% seen once. The sample was PBMCs. The receptors were gathered from a woman aged 30 to 39 in good health and CMV-seronegative. The CDR3 runs from the conserved cysteine through the conserved F or W. The D gene is left open where the match is weak. A clone size is listed for some rows: how often the clone was seen (once, few, many), or a class if it is expanded.

clone_size: NA
v_call: TRBV18
d_call: NA
j_call: TRBJ1-5
cdr3_aa: CASSPPPGNQPQHF
cdr3_nt: TGTGCCAGCTCACCCCCCCCTGGCAATCAGCCCCAGCATTTT

clone_size: NA
v_call: TRBV4-1
d_call: TRBD1
j_call: TRBJ1-4
cdr3_aa: CASSQGDRDNEKLFF
cdr3_nt: TGCGCCAGCAGCCAGGGGGACAGGGATAATGAAAAACTGTTTTTT

clone_size: NA
v_call: TRBV6-1
d_call: NA
j_call: TRBJ1-2
cdr3_aa: CASSSTADTYGYTF
cdr3_nt: TGTGCCAGCAGTTCGACGGCGGACACCTATGGCTACACCTTC

clone_size: NA
v_call: TRBV30
d_call: TRBD1
j_call: TRBJ1-1
cdr3_aa: CAWGGDRMNTEAFF
cdr3_nt: TGTGCCTGGGGGGGGGACAGGATGAACACTGAAGCTTTCTTT

clone_size: once
v_call: TRBV6-5
d_call: NA
j_call: TRBJ2-1
cdr3_aa: CASTPATGYNEQFF
cdr3_nt: TGTGCCAGCACCCCTGCCACCGGTTACAATGAGCAGTTCTTC

clone_size: few
v_call: TRBV6-6
d_call: TRBD2
j_call: TRBJ2-7
cdr3_aa: CASSWGLAVYEQYF
cdr3_nt: TGTGCCAGCAGTTGGGGACTAGCAGTGTACGAGCAGTACTTC

clone_size: NA
v_call: TRBV5-1
d_call: TRBD1
j_call: TRBJ2-7
cdr3_aa: CASSHSGTVSYEQYF
cdr3_nt: TGCGCCAGCAGCCATTCCGGGACAGTCTCCTACGAGCAGTACTTC

clone_size: few
v_call: TRBV7-9
d_call: TRBD1
j_call: TRBJ1-1
cdr3_aa: CASSAGQGRGTEAFF
cdr3_nt: TGTGCCAGCAGCGCAGGACAGGGAAGGGGAACTGAAGCTTTCTTT

clone_size: NA
v_call: TRBV2
d_call: TRBD1
j_call: TRBJ2-7
cdr3_aa: CASSRQGQLYEQYF
cdr3_nt: TGTGCCAGCAGTCGCCAGGGACAGCTATACGAGCAGTACTTC

clone_size: few
v_call: TRBV30
d_call: TRBD1
j_call: TRBJ1-1
cdr3_aa: CALSPWDRGPDTEAFF
cdr3_nt: TGTGCCTTGTCGCCCTGGGACAGGGGGCCGGACACTGAAGCTTTCTTT

clone_size: NA
v_call: TRBV6-6
d_call: NA
j_call: TRBJ1-1
cdr3_aa: CASLTPNRNTEAFF
cdr3_nt: TGTGCCAGCCTAACTCCTAACAGGAACACTGAAGCTTTCTTT

clone_size: few
v_call: TRBV6-5
d_call: TRBD2
j_call: TRBJ2-1
cdr3_aa: CASSRTSGNEQFF
cdr3_nt: TGTGCCAGCAGCCGGACTAGCGGGAATGAGCAGTTCTTC

clone_size: NA
v_call: TRBV6-5
d_call: NA
j_call: TRBJ2-1
cdr3_aa: CASSPRQALWDEQFF
cdr3_nt: TGTGCCAGCAGTCCCCGCCAGGCCCTCTGGGATGAGCAGTTCTTC

clone_size: NA
v_call: TRBV5-1
d_call: TRBD2
j_call: TRBJ2-5
cdr3_aa: CASSLDSGKETQYF
cdr3_nt: TGCGCCAGCAGCTTGGATAGCGGGAAAGAGACCCAGTACTTC

clone_size: NA
v_call: TRBV25-1
d_call: TRBD1
j_call: TRBJ2-7
cdr3_aa: CASSPQGAGYEQYF
cdr3_nt: TGTGCCAGCAGCCCCCAGGGGGCTGGCTACGAGCAGTACTTC

clone_size: NA
v_call: TRBV5-4
d_call: NA
j_call: TRBJ1-2
cdr3_aa: CASSLDEVGRGFNYGYTF
cdr3_nt: TGTGCCAGCAGCTTGGATGAGGTTGGCAGGGGATTTAACTATGGCTACACCTTC

clone_size: once
v_call: TRBV6-4
d_call: NA
j_call: TRBJ2-1
cdr3_aa: CASSALSGVYNEQFF
cdr3_nt: TGTGCCAGCAGTGCCCTCTCAGGGGTGTACAATGAGCAGTTCTTC

clone_size: NA
v_call: TRBV7-8
d_call: NA
j_call: TRBJ1-4
cdr3_aa: CASSFSPGAGEKLFF
cdr3_nt: TGTGCCAGCAGCTTTAGTCCAGGGGCGGGCGAAAAACTGTTTTTT

clone_size: once
v_call: TRBV11-3
d_call: NA
j_call: TRBJ1-1
cdr3_aa: CASSLGRNTEAFF
cdr3_nt: TGTGCCAGCAGCTTAGGCAGGAACACTGAAGCTTTCTTT

clone_size: NA
v_call: TRBV30
d_call: NA
j_call: TRBJ1-2
cdr3_aa: CAWSSGGGYTF
cdr3_nt: TGTGCCTGGAGTTCAGGAGGTGGCTACACCTTC

clone_size: NA
v_call: TRBV11-3
d_call: TRBD1
j_call: TRBJ2-3
cdr3_aa: CASSLGTANTDTQYF
cdr3_nt: TGTGCCAGCAGCCTCGGGACAGCCAACACAGATACGCAGTATTTT

clone_size: NA
v_call: TRBV6-5
d_call: TRBD1
j_call: TRBJ1-4
cdr3_aa: CASSYLQGAANEKLFF
cdr3_nt: TGTGCCAGCAGTTACCTACAGGGGGCCGCTAATGAAAAACTGTTTTTT

clone_size: NA
v_call: TRBV30
d_call: NA
j_call: TRBJ1-6
cdr3_aa: CAWSVLTYNSPLHF
cdr3_nt: TGTGCCTGGAGTGTACTGACCTATAATTCACCCCTCCACTTT

clone_size: NA
v_call: TRBV6-5
d_call: TRBD1
j_call: TRBJ1-2
cdr3_aa: CAAQETGGGDGYTF
cdr3_nt: TGTGCGGCCCAAGAGACAGGGGGTGGAGATGGCTACACCTTC

clone_size: few
v_call: TRBV5-8
d_call: NA
j_call: TRBJ2-7
cdr3_aa: CASSFNEDYEQYF
cdr3_nt: TGTGCCAGCAGCTTTAATGAGGACTACGAGCAGTACTTC

clone_size: NA
v_call: TRBV30
d_call: NA
j_call: TRBJ1-2
cdr3_aa: CAWSVAGAVYTF
cdr3_nt: TGTGCCTGGAGTGTTGCAGGGGCGGTCTACACCTTC

clone_size: NA
v_call: TRBV9
d_call: NA
j_call: TRBJ2-3
cdr3_aa: CASSVVRGADTQYF
cdr3_nt: TGTGCCAGCAGCGTAGTTCGGGGTGCGGATACGCAGTATTTT

clone_size: NA
v_call: TRBV6-5
d_call: NA
j_call: TRBJ1-2
cdr3_aa: CASSGGGYGYTF
cdr3_nt: TGTGCCAGCAGTGGCGGGGGTTATGGCTACACCTTC

clone_size: NA
v_call: TRBV5-1
d_call: NA
j_call: TRBJ1-2
cdr3_aa: CASRLTVTNYGYTF
cdr3_nt: TGCGCCAGCCGACTGACAGTTACTAACTATGGCTACACCTTC

clone_size: NA
v_call: TRBV10-2
d_call: TRBD2
j_call: TRBJ2-3
cdr3_aa: CASSELGLSTDTQYF
cdr3_nt: TGCGCCAGCAGTGAGTTGGGACTAAGCACAGATACGCAGTATTTT

clone_size: NA
v_call: TRBV25-1
d_call: TRBD1
j_call: TRBJ1-2
cdr3_aa: CASTRTGFYGYTF
cdr3_nt: TGTGCCAGCACCCGGACAGGCTTTTATGGCTACACCTTC

clone_size: NA
v_call: TRBV6-5
d_call: NA
j_call: TRBJ1-2
cdr3_aa: CASYGGNYGYTF
cdr3_nt: TGTGCCAGCTACGGCGGTAACTATGGCTACACCTTC

clone_size: NA
v_call: TRBV5-1
d_call: NA
j_call: TRBJ1-3
cdr3_aa: CASSLGPGVLNSGNTIYF
cdr3_nt: TGCGCCAGCAGCTTGGGGCCCGGAGTGCTAAACTCTGGAAACACCATATATTTT

clone_size: NA
v_call: TRBV18
d_call: NA
j_call: TRBJ1-5
cdr3_aa: CASSPREMDLGAQHF
cdr3_nt: TGTGCCAGCTCACCCCGGGAAATGGACCTCGGGGCCCAGCATTTT

clone_size: NA
v_call: TRBV19
d_call: TRBD2
j_call: TRBJ2-7
cdr3_aa: CASSGLAGLGEQYF
cdr3_nt: TGTGCCAGTAGTGGACTAGCGGGTCTCGGGGAGCAGTACTTC

clone_size: NA
v_call: TRBV2
d_call: NA
j_call: TRBJ1-4
cdr3_aa: CASSADRNEKLFF
cdr3_nt: TGTGCCAGCAGTGCTGACAGGAATGAAAAACTGTTTTTT

clone_size: NA
v_call: TRBV30
d_call: NA
j_call: TRBJ1-6
cdr3_aa: CAWSWARNSPLHF
cdr3_nt: TGTGCCTGGAGTTGGGCCAGGAATTCACCCCTCCACTTT

clone_size: once
v_call: TRBV7-6
d_call: TRBD1
j_call: TRBJ1-1
cdr3_aa: CASSWRPGQGDTEAFF
cdr3_nt: TGTGCCAGCAGCTGGCGCCCCGGACAGGGCGACACTGAAGCTTTCTTT

clone_size: few
v_call: TRBV18
d_call: NA
j_call: TRBJ2-1
cdr3_aa: CASSPPGVDEQFF
cdr3_nt: TGTGCCAGCTCACCACCAGGGGTCGATGAGCAGTTCTTC

clone_size: few
v_call: TRBV6-5
d_call: TRBD1
j_call: TRBJ1-1
cdr3_aa: CASSYGTGETEAFF
cdr3_nt: TGTGCCAGCAGTTACGGGACAGGGGAGACTGAAGCTTTCTTT

clone_size: once
v_call: TRBV30
d_call: NA
j_call: TRBJ1-4
cdr3_aa: CAWSGRGGRINEKLFF
cdr3_nt: TGTGCCTGGAGTGGTCGGGGTGGGCGGATTAATGAAAAACTGTTTTTT

clone_size: few
v_call: TRBV30
d_call: TRBD1
j_call: TRBJ1-2
cdr3_aa: CAWRGQGFYYGYTF
cdr3_nt: TGTGCCTGGCGTGGACAGGGCTTCTACTATGGCTACACCTTC

clone_size: NA
v_call: TRBV28
d_call: TRBD2
j_call: TRBJ2-3
cdr3_aa: CASRTPLAGVTDTQYF
cdr3_nt: TGTGCCAGCAGGACCCCACTAGCGGGGGTTACAGATACGCAGTATTTT

clone_size: NA
v_call: TRBV5-1
d_call: NA
j_call: TRBJ1-5
cdr3_aa: CASSPEGGGGNQPQHF
cdr3_nt: TGCGCCAGCAGCCCGGAGGGGGGAGGGGGCAATCAGCCCCAGCATTTT

clone_size: once
v_call: TRBV27
d_call: NA
j_call: TRBJ2-7
cdr3_aa: CASSLSFGGGQGSYEQYF
cdr3_nt: TGTGCCAGCAGTTTATCCTTCGGGGGGGGACAGGGATCGTACGAGCAGTACTTC

clone_size: few
v_call: TRBV6-4
d_call: NA
j_call: TRBJ1-1
cdr3_aa: CASSDPRGGEAFF
cdr3_nt: TGTGCCAGCAGTGACCCGAGGGGGGGTGAAGCTTTCTTT

clone_size: NA
v_call: TRBV7-9
d_call: NA
j_call: TRBJ1-4
cdr3_aa: CASSPRGGREKLFF
cdr3_nt: TGTGCCAGCAGCCCCAGGGGCGGCCGTGAAAAACTGTTTTTT

clone_size: NA
v_call: TRBV4-1
d_call: TRBD1
j_call: TRBJ2-5
cdr3_aa: CASSRGTGTDETQYF
cdr3_nt: TGCGCCAGCAGCCGCGGGACAGGAACCGACGAAACCCAGTACTTC

clone_size: NA
v_call: TRBV6-6
d_call: NA
j_call: TRBJ1-5
cdr3_aa: CASSSGGNQPQHF
cdr3_nt: TGTGCCAGCTCCTCCGGGGGGAATCAGCCCCAGCATTTT

clone_size: NA
v_call: TRBV27
d_call: NA
j_call: TRBJ2-2
cdr3_aa: CASSGGINTGELFF
cdr3_nt: TGTGCCAGCAGCGGGGGAATAAACACCGGGGAGCTGTTTTTT

clone_size: NA
v_call: TRBV20-1
d_call: NA
j_call: TRBJ1-2
cdr3_aa: CSAGGGYGYTF
cdr3_nt: TGCAGTGCTGGGGGAGGTTATGGCTACACCTTC

clone_size: NA
v_call: TRBV5-1
d_call: NA
j_call: TRBJ1-2
cdr3_aa: CASSLVPDYGYTF
cdr3_nt: TGCGCCAGCAGCTTGGTTCCCGACTATGGCTACACCTTC

clone_size: NA
v_call: TRBV4-2
d_call: NA
j_call: TRBJ1-1
cdr3_aa: CASSQEGRGEAFF
cdr3_nt: TGTGCCAGCAGCCAAGAGGGGAGGGGGGAAGCTTTCTTT

clone_size: few
v_call: TRBV6-6
d_call: TRBD1
j_call: TRBJ1-2
cdr3_aa: CASSYGQGADYGYTF
cdr3_nt: TGTGCCAGCAGTTACGGACAGGGGGCGGACTATGGCTACACCTTC

clone_size: few
v_call: TRBV6-1
d_call: TRBD1
j_call: TRBJ1-1
cdr3_aa: CASDRGWGTEAFF
cdr3_nt: TGTGCCAGCGACAGGGGATGGGGCACTGAAGCTTTCTTT

clone_size: NA
v_call: TRBV7-7
d_call: NA
j_call: TRBJ2-7
cdr3_aa: CASSLRTGYEQYF
cdr3_nt: TGTGCTAGCAGCCTCCGGACTGGCTACGAGCAGTACTTC

clone_size: NA
v_call: TRBV5-6
d_call: TRBD1
j_call: TRBJ1-5
cdr3_aa: CASSSSGQGWQPQHF
cdr3_nt: TGTGCCAGCAGCTCATCCGGACAGGGCTGGCAGCCCCAGCATTTT